The clone carrying this TCR beta chain showed up just a few times. The antigen remains unidentified. TCRB transcripts that were expressed got sequenced, as all of the isolated RNA had been reverse transcribed. Libraries were prepared by immunoSEQ multiplex PCR; TCRdb keeps only in-frame clonotypes and omits some of them. The sample records under 900,000 clones, roughly 16% being singletons. This record comes from a study of beta chain features in type 1 diabetes. Germline lookup yields CDR1 SGHRS and CDR2 YFSETQ. The CDR3 sequence is 15 residues long. V gave up 4 bases and J gave up 0 bases, with 8 bases separating them. Study findings and constraints: Insertions at VDJ junctions were less frequent in type 1 diabetes patients. These patients also deleted more nucleotides at the same junctions. A moderate, significant TCRB CDR3 shortening appeared in type 1 diabetes across four CD4+ subsets.

Sequencing was done on a sample of naive CD4+ T cells from blood. This receptor was taken from a woman aged 18-29 years in good health. The rearrangement uses TRBV5-1 and TRBJ2-6; unclear D gene. CDR3 coding DNA: TGCGCCAGCAGCCAAACGGTCTCTGGGGCCAACGTCCTGACTTTC. It yields the protein CASSQTVSGANVLTF.